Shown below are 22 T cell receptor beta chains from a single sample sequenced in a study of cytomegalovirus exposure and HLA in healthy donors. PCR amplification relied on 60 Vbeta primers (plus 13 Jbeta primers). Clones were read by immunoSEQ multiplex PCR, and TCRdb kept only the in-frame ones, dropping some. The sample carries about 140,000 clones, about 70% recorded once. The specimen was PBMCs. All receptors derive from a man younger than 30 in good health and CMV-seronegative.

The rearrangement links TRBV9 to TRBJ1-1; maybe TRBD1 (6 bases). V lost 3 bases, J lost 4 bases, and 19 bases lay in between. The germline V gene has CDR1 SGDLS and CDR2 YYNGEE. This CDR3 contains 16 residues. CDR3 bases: TGTGCCAGCAGCGCCCAACAGGGCGGTCGAGCCACTGAAGCTTTCTTT. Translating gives CASSAQQGGRATEAFF.

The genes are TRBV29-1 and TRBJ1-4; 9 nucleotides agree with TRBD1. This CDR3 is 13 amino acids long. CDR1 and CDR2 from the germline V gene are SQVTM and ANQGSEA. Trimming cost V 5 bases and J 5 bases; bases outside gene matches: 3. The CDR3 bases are TGCAGCGTTCAGACAGGGGGGAATGAAAAACTGTTTTTT. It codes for CSVQTGGNEKLFF.

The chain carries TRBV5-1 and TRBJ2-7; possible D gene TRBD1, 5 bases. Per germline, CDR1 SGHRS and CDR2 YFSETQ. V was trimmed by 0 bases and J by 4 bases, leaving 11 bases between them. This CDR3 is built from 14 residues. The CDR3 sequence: CASSLELKGYEQYF. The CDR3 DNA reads TGCGCCAGCAGCTTGGAGCTGAAGGGGTACGAGCAGTACTTC.

CDR3 sequence reads: CAILPKRVESSYEQYF. CDR3 bases: TGTGCCATCCTACCGAAGCGGGTCGAAAGCTCCTACGAGCAGTACTTC. The chain joins TRBV2 to TRBJ2-7, with D tentatively TRBD2 (6 bases). CDR1 is SNHLY, CDR2 FYNNEI, per germline. The V and J ends lost 10 bases and 0 bases respectively, with 22 bases between them. The CDR3 sequence is 16 residues long.

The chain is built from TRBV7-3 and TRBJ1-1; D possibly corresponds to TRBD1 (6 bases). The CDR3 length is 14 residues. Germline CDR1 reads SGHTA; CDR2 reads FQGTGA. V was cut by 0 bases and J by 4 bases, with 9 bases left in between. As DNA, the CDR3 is TGTGCCAGCAGCTTAACGATGGGGGCCACTGAAGCTTTCTTT. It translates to CASSLTMGATEAFF.

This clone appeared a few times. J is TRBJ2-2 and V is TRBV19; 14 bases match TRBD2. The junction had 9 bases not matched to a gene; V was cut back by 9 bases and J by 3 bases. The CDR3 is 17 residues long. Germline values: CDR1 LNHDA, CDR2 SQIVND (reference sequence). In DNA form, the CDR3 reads TGTGCCAGCAGACTAGCGGGAGGGCCTTGGGACACCGGGGAGCTGTTTTTT. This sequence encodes CASRLAGGPWDTGELFF.

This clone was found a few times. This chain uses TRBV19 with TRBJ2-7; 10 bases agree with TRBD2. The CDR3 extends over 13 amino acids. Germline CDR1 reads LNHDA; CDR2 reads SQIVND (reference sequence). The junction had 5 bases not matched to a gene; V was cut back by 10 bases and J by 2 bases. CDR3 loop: CATRAGGPYEQYF. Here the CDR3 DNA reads TGTGCCACCCGAGCGGGAGGGCCCTACGAGCAGTACTTC. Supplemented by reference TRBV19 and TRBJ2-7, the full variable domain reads DGGITQSPKYLFRKEGQNVTLSCEQNLNHDAMYWYRQDPGQGLRLIYYSQIVNDFQKGDIAEGYSVSREKKESFPLTVTSAQKNPTAFYLCATRAGGPYEQYFGPGTRLTVT.

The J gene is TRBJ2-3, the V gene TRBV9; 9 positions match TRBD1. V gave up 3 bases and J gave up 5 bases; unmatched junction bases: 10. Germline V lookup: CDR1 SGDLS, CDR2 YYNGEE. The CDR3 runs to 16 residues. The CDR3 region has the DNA TGTGCCAGCAGCGCAGGCATACAGGGGGCGGGAGATACGCAGTATTTT. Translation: CASSAGIQGAGDTQYF.

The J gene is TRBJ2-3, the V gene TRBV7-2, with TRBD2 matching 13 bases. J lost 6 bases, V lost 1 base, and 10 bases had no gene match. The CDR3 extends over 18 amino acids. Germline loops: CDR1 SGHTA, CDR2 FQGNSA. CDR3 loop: CASSLEGGTSGDLDTQYF. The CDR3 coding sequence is TGTGCCAGCAGCTTAGAGGGAGGGACTAGCGGGGACCTGGATACGCAGTATTTT.

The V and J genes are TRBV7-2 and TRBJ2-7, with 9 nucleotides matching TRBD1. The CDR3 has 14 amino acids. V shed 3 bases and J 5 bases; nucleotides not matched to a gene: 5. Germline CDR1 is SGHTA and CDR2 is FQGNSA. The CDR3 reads CASSFRDRVDEQYF. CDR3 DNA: TGTGCCAGCAGCTTCCGGGACAGGGTTGACGAGCAGTACTTC.

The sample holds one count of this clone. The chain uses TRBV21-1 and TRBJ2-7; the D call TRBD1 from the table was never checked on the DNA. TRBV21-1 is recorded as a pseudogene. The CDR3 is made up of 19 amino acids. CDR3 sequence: CASSTQSDSRDRASYEQYF. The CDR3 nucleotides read TGTGCCAGCAGCACCCAAAGCGATTCCCGGGACAGGGCCTCCTACGAGCAGTACTTC.

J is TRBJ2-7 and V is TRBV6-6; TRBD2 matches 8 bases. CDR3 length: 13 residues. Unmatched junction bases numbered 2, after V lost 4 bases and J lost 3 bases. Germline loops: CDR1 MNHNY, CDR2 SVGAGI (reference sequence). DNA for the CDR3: TGTGCCAGCAGTTTTAGCGGGAACTACGAGCAGTACTTC. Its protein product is CASSFSGNYEQYF.

CDR3: CASSPPQGVSYNEQFF. CDR3 coding DNA: TGTGCCAGCAGCCCCCCGCAGGGGGTATCCTACAATGAGCAGTTCTTC. The chain uses TRBV4-2 and TRBJ2-1, with TRBD1 matching over 7 bases. V lost 4 bases to trimming and J lost 1 base; unmatched junction nucleotides: 7. The germline V gene encodes CDR1 LGHNA and CDR2 YNFKEQ. The CDR3 length is 16 residues.

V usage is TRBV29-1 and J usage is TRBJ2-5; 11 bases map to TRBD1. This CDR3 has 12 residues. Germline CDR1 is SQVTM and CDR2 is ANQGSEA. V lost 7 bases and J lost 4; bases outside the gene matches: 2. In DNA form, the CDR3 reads TGCAGCGCGGACAGGGGGCGAGAGACCCAGTACTTC. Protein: CSADRGRETQYF.

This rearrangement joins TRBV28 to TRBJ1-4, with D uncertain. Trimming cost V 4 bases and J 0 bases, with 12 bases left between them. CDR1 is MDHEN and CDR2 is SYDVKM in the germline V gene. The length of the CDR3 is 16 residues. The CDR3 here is CASSSIVVTTNEKLFF. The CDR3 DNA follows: TGTGCCAGCAGTTCCATTGTAGTGACAACTAATGAAAAACTGTTTTTT.

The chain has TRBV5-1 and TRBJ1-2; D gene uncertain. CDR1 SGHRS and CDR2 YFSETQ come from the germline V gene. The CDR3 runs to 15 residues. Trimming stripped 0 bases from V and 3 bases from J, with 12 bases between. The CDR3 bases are TGCGCCAGCAGCTTGGCCTCCAGTAGCCACTATGGCTACACCTTC. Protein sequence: CASSLASSSHYGYTF.

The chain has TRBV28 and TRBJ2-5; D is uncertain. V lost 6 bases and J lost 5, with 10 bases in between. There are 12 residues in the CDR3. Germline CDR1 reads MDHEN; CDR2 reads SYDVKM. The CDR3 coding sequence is TGTGCCAGCAGCACCCAAGCGGAGACCCAGTACTTC. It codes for CASSTQAETQYF.

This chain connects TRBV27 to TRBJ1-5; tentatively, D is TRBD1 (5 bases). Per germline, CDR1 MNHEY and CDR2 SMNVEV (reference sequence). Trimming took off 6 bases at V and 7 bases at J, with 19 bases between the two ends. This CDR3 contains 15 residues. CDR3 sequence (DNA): TGTGCCAGCAGGACCCTTCGACAGATCTACCAGCCCCAGCATTTT. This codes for CASRTLRQIYQPQHF.

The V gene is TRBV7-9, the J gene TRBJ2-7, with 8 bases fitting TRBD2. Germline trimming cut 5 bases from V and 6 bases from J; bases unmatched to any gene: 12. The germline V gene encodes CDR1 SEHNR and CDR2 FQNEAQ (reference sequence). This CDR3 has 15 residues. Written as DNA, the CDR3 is TGTGCCAGCAGCATCCAGGTAGCGGGAAGTCGCGAGCAGTACTTC. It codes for CASSIQVAGSREQYF.

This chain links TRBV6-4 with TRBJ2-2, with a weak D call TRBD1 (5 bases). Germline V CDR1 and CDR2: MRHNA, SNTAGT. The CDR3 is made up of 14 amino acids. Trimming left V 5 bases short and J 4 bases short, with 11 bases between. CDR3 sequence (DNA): TGTGCCAGCAGTATCAGGGATGGCACCGGGGAGCTGTTTTTT. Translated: CASSIRDGTGELFF.

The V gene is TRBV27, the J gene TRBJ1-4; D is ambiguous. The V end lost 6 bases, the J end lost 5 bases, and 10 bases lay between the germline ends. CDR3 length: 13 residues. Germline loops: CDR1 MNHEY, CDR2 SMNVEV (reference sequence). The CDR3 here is CASSRYQNEKLFF. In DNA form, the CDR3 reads TGTGCCAGCAGCAGATACCAGAATGAAAAACTGTTTTTT.

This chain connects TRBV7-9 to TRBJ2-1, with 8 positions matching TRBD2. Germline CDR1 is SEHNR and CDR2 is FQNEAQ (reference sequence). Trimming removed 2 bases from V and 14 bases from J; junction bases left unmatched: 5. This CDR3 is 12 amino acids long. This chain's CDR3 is CASSLKGREEFF. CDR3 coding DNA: TGTGCCAGCAGCTTAAAGGGGCGGGAGGAGTTCTTC.